The 8 T cell receptor beta chains reported below all come from one sample, sequenced in a study of response to subunit inactivated influenza vaccine. TCRdb ran MiXCR on the RT-PCR reads and lists one entry per CDR3 protein. The sample shows about 530,000 distinct CDR3 sequences, roughly 13% of them seen only once. This sample comprised PBMCs from blood, obtained roughly 48 days after vaccination. The receptors were gathered from a man in his forties or fifties who received an inactivated influenza vaccine.

This chain uses TRBV6-5 with TRBJ2-5; unclear D gene. Germline-derived CDR1 and CDR2 are MNHEY and SVGAGI. This CDR3 is 13 amino acids long. V was cut by 0 bases and J by 5 bases, with 7 bases left in between. The CDR3 spells CASSYSIIETQYF. The CDR3 DNA is TGTGCCAGCAGTTACTCGATTATCGAGACCCAGTACTTC.

The sample holds a few counts of this clonotype. The gene calls are TRBV12-3 or TRBV12-4 and TRBJ1-6, with D hard to call. The CDR3 is made up of 14 amino acids. V was clipped by 3 bases and J by 7 bases, with 10 bases between them. In nucleotides, the CDR3 is TGTGCCAGCAGTTTCTTGAGCAGCAATTCACCCCTCCACTTT. Its protein product is CASSFLSSNSPLHF.

This clonotype was detected many times. A read error may produce the germline difference seen at one junction end. The CDR3 is CASSLYLAASSEQYF. In DNA form, the CDR3 reads TGTGCCAGCAGCTTGTATCTAGCGGCCTCCTCCGAGCAGTACTTC. The chain couples TRBV7-2 to TRBJ2-7, with 7 bases lining up with TRBD2. CDR1 is SGHTA, CDR2 FQGNSA, per germline. The CDR3 length is 15 residues.

The J gene is TRBJ2-7, the V gene TRBV4-3, with 12 bases aligning to TRBD2. The J segment lost 0 bases and the V segment lost 1 base, leaving 7 bases of the junction unmatched. The CDR3 has 18 residues. Germline CDR1 reads LGHNA; CDR2 reads YSLEER. CDR3 DNA: TGCGCCAGCAGCCAAGCTCTACTAGCGGGAGGCCGCTCCTACGAGCAGTACTTC. Translation: CASSQALLAGGRSYEQYF.

This clonotype came up a few times. This chain links TRBV19 with TRBJ2-7; 10 positions match TRBD1. With V trimmed by 6 bases and J by 2 bases, 7 bases remained unmatched. CDR3 length: 15 residues. Germline CDR1 LNHDA, CDR2 SQIVND (reference sequence). CDR3 sequence (DNA): TGTGCCAGTAGACGGACAGGGGGTTTCGCCTACGAGCAGTACTTC. Its protein is CASRRTGGFAYEQYF.

The DNA for the CDR3 is TGTGCCAGCAGTTCCTTAGCGGGAGGAATCGGTGAGCAGTTCTTC. It encodes CASSSLAGGIGEQFF. This sequence joins TRBV6-5 and TRBJ2-1; 10 bases map to TRBD2. Germline-derived CDR1 and CDR2 are MNHEY and SVGAGI. The junction had 9 bases not matched to a gene; V was cut back by 4 bases and J by 9 bases. This CDR3 region has 15 residues.

CDR3 bases: TGCAGTGCTAGAGATTTGTTGGGGCGCTCCTACGAGCAGTACTTC. Its protein product is CSARDLLGRSYEQYF. The chain joins TRBV20-1 to TRBJ2-7, with D possibly TRBD1 on 5 matching bases. The CDR3 totals 15 residues. Per germline, CDR1 DFQATT and CDR2 SNEGSKA (reference sequence). V shed 0 bases and J shed 0 bases, with 12 bases lying between them.

This clonotype was recorded a few times. CDR3 DNA sequence: TGTGCCAGCAGCCCGGCAGGGATCACTGAAGCTTTCTTT. Translating gives CASSPAGITEAFF. The chain carries TRBV12-3 or TRBV12-4 and TRBJ1-1, with TRBD1 as a possible D gene (5 bases). Trimming cost V 6 bases and J 4 bases, with 12 bases left between them. The CDR3 loop spans 13 amino acids.